This note documents a single T cell receptor beta chain sequence. Sequencing used immunoSEQ multiplex PCR; TCRdb keeps in-frame clones, though not all of them. The sample carries tens of thousands of clones, around 83% recorded once. The sample belongs to a study of blood T cell repertoires in COVID-19. The overall study: Researchers got acute and convalescent COVID-19 samples from the United States, Italy and Spain.

Sequenced: peripheral blood. The sequence was collected from a woman of 80 years or more with active or convalescent COVID-19.

CDR3 sequence reads: CASRLYAPAGGRDDTGELFF. The CDR3 DNA sequence: TGTGCAAGTCGCTTATATGCCCCCGCCGGCGGGAGAGATGACACCGGGGAGCTGTTTTTT. V gene TRBV12-2 combines with J gene TRBJ2-2; the table's TRBD2 call for D was not verified on the DNA. TRBV12-2 is described as a pseudogene. The CDR3 is made up of 20 amino acids.